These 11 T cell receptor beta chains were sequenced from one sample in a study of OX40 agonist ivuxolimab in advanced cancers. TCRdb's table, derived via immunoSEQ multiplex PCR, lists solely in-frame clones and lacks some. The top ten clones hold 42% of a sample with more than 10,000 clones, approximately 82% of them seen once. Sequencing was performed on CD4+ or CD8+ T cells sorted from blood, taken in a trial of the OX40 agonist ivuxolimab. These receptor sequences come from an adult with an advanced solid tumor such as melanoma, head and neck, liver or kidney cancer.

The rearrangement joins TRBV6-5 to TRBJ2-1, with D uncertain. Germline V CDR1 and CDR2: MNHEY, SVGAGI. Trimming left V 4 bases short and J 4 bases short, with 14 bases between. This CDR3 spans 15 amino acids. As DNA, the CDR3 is TGTGCCAGCAGTTCCATAGTTGTGTCGTACAATGAGCAGTTCTTC. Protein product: CASSSIVVSYNEQFF.

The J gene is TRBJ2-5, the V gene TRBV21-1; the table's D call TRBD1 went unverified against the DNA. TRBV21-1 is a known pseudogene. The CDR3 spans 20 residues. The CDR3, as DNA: TGTGCCAGCAGCAAAAACGGGCGCCCGGAGCGGAGAGGGGGTGGAGAGACCCAGTACTTC. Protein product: CASSKNGRPERRGGGETQYF.

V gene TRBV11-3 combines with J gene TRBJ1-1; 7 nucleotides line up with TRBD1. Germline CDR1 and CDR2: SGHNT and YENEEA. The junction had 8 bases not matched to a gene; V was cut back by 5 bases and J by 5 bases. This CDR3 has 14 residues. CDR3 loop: CASSPGTDPTEAFF. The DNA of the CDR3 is TGTGCCAGCAGCCCCGGGACAGATCCTACTGAAGCTTTCTTT.

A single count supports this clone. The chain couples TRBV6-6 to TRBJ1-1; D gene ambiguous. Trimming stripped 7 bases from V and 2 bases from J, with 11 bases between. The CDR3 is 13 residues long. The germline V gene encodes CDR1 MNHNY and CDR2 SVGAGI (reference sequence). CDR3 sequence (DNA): TGTGCCAGCAAGGACGGGGAAAACACTGAAGCTTTCTTT. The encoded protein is CASKDGENTEAFF.

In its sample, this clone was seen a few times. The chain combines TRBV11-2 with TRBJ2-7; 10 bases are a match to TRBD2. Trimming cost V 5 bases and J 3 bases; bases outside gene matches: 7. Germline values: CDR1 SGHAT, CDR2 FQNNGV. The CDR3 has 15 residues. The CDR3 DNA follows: TGTGCCAGCAGCCCCGGGGCTAGCGGGAGCTACGAGCAGTACTTC. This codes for CASSPGASGSYEQYF. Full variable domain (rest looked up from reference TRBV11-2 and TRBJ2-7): EAGVAQSPRYKIIEKRQSVAFWCNPISGHATLYWYQQILGQGPKLLIQFQNNGVVDDSQLPKDRFSAERLKGVDSTLKIQPAKLEDSAVYLCASSPGASGSYEQYFGPGTRLTVT.

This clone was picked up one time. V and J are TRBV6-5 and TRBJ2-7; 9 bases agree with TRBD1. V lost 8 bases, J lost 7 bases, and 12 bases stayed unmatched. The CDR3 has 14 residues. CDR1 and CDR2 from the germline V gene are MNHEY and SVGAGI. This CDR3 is CASAAGTGWEEQYF. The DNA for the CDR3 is TGTGCCAGCGCGGCTGGGACAGGGTGGGAAGAGCAGTACTTC.

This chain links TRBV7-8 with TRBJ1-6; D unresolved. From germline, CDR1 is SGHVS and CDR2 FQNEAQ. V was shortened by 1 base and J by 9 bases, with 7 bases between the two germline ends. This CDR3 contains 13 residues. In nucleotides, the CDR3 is TGTGCCAGCAGCTTAGGGTGGGGTTCACCCCTCCACTTT. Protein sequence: CASSLGWGSPLHF.

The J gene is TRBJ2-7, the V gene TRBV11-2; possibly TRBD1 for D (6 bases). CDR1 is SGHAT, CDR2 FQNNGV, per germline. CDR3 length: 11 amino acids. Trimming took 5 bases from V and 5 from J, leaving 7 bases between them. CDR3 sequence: CASSGGHEQYF. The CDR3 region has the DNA TGTGCCAGCAGCGGGGGCCACGAGCAGTACTTC.

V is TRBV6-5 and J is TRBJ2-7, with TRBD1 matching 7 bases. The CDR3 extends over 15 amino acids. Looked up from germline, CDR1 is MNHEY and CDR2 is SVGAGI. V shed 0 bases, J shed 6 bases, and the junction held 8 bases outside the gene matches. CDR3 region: CASSYSFQGETEQYF. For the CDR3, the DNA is TGTGCCAGCAGTTACTCGTTCCAGGGGGAGACCGAGCAGTACTTC.

CDR3 residues: CASSETAGDYNEQFF. CDR3 nucleotide sequence: TGTGCCAGCAGTGAAACAGCGGGAGATTACAATGAGCAGTTCTTC. The gene calls are TRBV6-4 and TRBJ2-1; 8 bases line up with TRBD2. CDR1 MRHNA and CDR2 SNTAGT come from the germline V gene. This CDR3 spans 15 amino acids. V gave up 3 bases and J gave up 4 bases; unmatched junction bases: 5.

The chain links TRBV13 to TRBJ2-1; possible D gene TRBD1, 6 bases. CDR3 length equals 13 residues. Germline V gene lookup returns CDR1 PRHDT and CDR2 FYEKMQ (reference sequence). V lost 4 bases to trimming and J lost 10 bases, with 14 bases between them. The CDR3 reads CASSSSPDREQFF. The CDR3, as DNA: TGTGCCAGCAGCTCCTCCCCTGACAGGGAGCAGTTCTTC.